Presented here are 3 T cell receptor beta chains from one specimen sequenced in a study of cytomegalovirus exposure and HLA in healthy donors. Assay used: immunoSEQ multiplex PCR; TCRdb lists only in-frame clones, some missing. The sample includes about 170,000 clones, under 90% of them seen just once. The sample comprised PBMCs. The receptors stem from a woman younger than 35 in good health and CMV-seropositive.

The chain links TRBV11-2 to TRBJ1-3, with 7 bases matching TRBD1. CDR1 is SGHAT, CDR2 FQNNGV, per germline. CDR3 size: 14 residues. Unmatched junction bases numbered 10, after V lost 5 bases and J lost 9 bases. This CDR3 is CASSQEGARGTIYF. In DNA form, the CDR3 reads TGTGCCAGCAGCCAAGAGGGGGCCCGGGGCACCATATATTTT. The full variable domain, its missing parts supplied by reference TRBV11-2 and TRBJ1-3, is EAGVAQSPRYKIIEKRQSVAFWCNPISGHATLYWYQQILGQGPKLLIQFQNNGVVDDSQLPKDRFSAERLKGVDSTLKIQPAKLEDSAVYLCASSQEGARGTIYFGEGSWLTVV.

The table lists this clone with a count of one. The V call is TRBV14, the J call TRBJ1-3; 10 positions agree with TRBD1. V was pared by 4 bases and J by 7 bases, with 7 bases of the junction left unmatched. The CDR3 extends over 15 amino acids. Germline CDR1 reads SGHDN; CDR2 reads FVKESK. The CDR3 protein is CASSPHRDRGNTIYF. As DNA, the CDR3 is TGTGCCAGCAGCCCGCACCGGGACAGGGGTAACACCATATATTTT.

The chain is built from TRBV29-1 and TRBJ1-2, with D perhaps TRBD1 (6 bases). V lost 4 bases and J lost 5, with 14 bases in between. The CDR3 is 13 residues long. Germline lookup yields CDR1 SQVTM and CDR2 ANQGSEA. The CDR3 DNA reads TGCAGCGTTGGGGAACAGGGTGGTTATGGCTACACCTTC. Its protein product is CSVGEQGGYGYTF. Looking up the rest from reference TRBV29-1 and TRBJ1-2 gives the full variable domain: SAVISQKPSRDICQRGTSLTIQCQVDSQVTMMFWYRQQPGQSLTLIATANQGSEATYESGFVIDKFPISRPNLTFSTLTVSNMSPEDSSIYLCSVGEQGGYGYTFGSGTRLTVV.